This T cell receptor beta chain was sequenced during a study of CD8+ T cells in alopecia areata. Whole-study context: Tofacitinib administration to treated patients was oral, at 5 to 10 mg twice daily.

The study's findings and limits: Higher clonality than in normal scalp was seen in lesional scalp, especially alopecia totalis/universalis.

Trimming shortened V by 6 bases and J by 0 bases, and 12 bases separated the two germline ends. The CDR3 runs to 14 residues. In germline, CDR1 is MDHEN, CDR2 SYDVKM. Extraction and reverse transcription of RNA yielded cDNA as the sequencing template. The table came from immunoSEQ multiplex PCR; TCRdb's copy has only in-frame clones and leaves some out. This sample carries approximately 91,000 clones, about 45% of them seen once, and the ten largest clones take around 0.8%. Regarding this clone: Its antigen is as yet unknown.

J is TRBJ2-7 and V is TRBV28; possibly TRBD2 for D (6 bases). This sequence was found in a human donor with alopecia areata. Sequenced material: CD4+ T cells sorted from blood. CDR3 nucleotides: TGTGCCAGCAGGGGGACTGCCGGCTCCTACGAGCAGTACTTC. It translates to CASRGTAGSYEQYF.